This passage covers 22 T cell receptor beta chains from one sample sequenced in a study of early T cells in non-severe SARS-CoV-2 infection. TCRdb redid the calling of the 5' RACE reads with MiXCR, one entry per CDR3 protein. The data show 68,000 or so distinct CDR3 sequences, with roughly 13% seen just once and less than 6% held by the top ten. The material sequenced was whole blood. Every receptor here comes from an adult who was a healthcare worker with PCR-confirmed SARS-CoV-2 infection or an uninfected control (not recorded which).

This clonotype was detected a few times. The chain links TRBV7-2 to TRBJ2-1; 7 nucleotides align to TRBD2. The length of the CDR3 is 16 residues. CDR1 SGHTA and CDR2 FQGNSA come from the germline V gene. The V and J ends lost 1 base and 8 bases, in that order; junction bases with no gene match: 11. CDR3 in amino acids: CASSLVVGTIHYEQFF. CDR3 DNA: TGTGCCAGCAGCTTAGTCGTCGGGACTATTCACTATGAGCAGTTCTTC.

This clonotype was found many times. The chain recombines TRBV20-1 with TRBJ1-1; 7 nucleotides align to TRBD1. The V segment lost 2 bases and the J segment 3 bases; nucleotides outside the gene matches: 0. Germline V gene sequence: CDR1 DFQATT, CDR2 SNEGSKA (reference sequence). The CDR3 runs to 12 residues. The CDR3 loop is CSARQGDTEAFF. The CDR3 DNA sequence: TGCAGTGCTAGACAGGGGGACACTGAAGCTTTCTTT.

This clonotype was observed at least ten times. The chain links TRBV20-1 to TRBJ2-2, with D maybe TRBD2 (5 bases). The germline V and J ends were trimmed by 1 base and 0 bases, with 9 bases remaining between them. This CDR3 spans 15 amino acids. CDR1 is DFQATT, CDR2 SNEGSKA, per germline (reference sequence). The CDR3 nucleotides read TGCAGTGCTAGAGCTCAACTAGCGAACACCGGGGAGCTGTTTTTT. Amino acids: CSARAQLANTGELFF.

V gene TRBV6-5 combines with J gene TRBJ1-2, with D perhaps TRBD1 (5 bases). Trimming cost V 2 bases and J 0 bases, with 10 bases left between them. The CDR3 consists of 15 residues. Germline CDR1 reads MNHEY; CDR2 reads SVGAGI. In DNA, the CDR3 is TGTGCCAGCAGTTACGGGGGGAAGGCTAACTATGGCTACACCTTC. The encoded protein is CASSYGGKANYGYTF.

This clonotype was observed at least ten times. J is TRBJ1-2 and V is TRBV5-1; 7 bases agree with TRBD1. Germline-derived CDR1 and CDR2 are SGHRS and YFSETQ. CDR3 length equals 14 residues. The V gene end was trimmed by 4 bases and the J gene end by 0 bases; junction bases not matched to a gene: 3. CDR3 region: CASSVGTANYGYTF. DNA of the CDR3: TGCGCCAGCAGCGTCGGGACAGCTAACTATGGCTACACCTTC.

This clonotype was counted at least ten times. This sequence joins TRBV5-1 and TRBJ1-5; D gene ambiguous. CDR3 length equals 15 residues. V was pared by 0 bases and J by 0 bases, with 7 bases between. Per germline, CDR1 SGHRS and CDR2 YFSETQ. The CDR3 spells CASSLENSSNQPQHF. For the CDR3, the DNA is TGCGCCAGCAGCTTGGAAAACAGTAGCAATCAGCCCCAGCATTTT.

V and J are TRBV2 and TRBJ2-3, with a possible D match to TRBD2 (5 bases). The V end lost 2 bases, the J end lost 1 base, and 7 bases lay between the germline ends. CDR1 and CDR2 from the germline V gene are SNHLY and FYNNEI. There are 14 residues in the CDR3. The CDR3 region has the DNA TGTGCCAGCAGTGAAACGAGGGGCACAGATACGCAGTATTTT. Its protein product is CASSETRGTDTQYF. Based on the CDR3 plus reference TRBV2 and TRBJ2-3, the full variable domain is EPEVTQTPSHQVTQMGQEVILRCVPISNHLYFYWYRQILGQKVEFLVSFYNNEISEKSEIFDDQFSVERPDGSNFTLKIRSTKLEDSAMYFCASSETRGTDTQYFGPGTRLTVL.

Concerning this clonotype: At one of its ends the junction is not consistent with the germline gene, which may arise from a read error. The chain couples TRBV29-1 to TRBJ1-2, with D maybe TRBD1 (5 bases). The CDR3 covers 12 residues. Germline V lookup: CDR1 SQVTM, CDR2 ANQGSEA. DNA for the CDR3: TGCAGCGTTGGAAATAGGGACTATGGCTTTGACTTC. Translated: CSVGNRDYGFDF. Looking up the rest from reference TRBV29-1 and TRBJ1-2 gives the full variable domain: SAVISQKPSRDICQRGTSLTIQCQVDSQVTMMFWYRQQPGQSLTLIATANQGSEATYESGFVIDKFPISRPNLTFSTLTVSNMSPEDSSIYLCSVGNRDYGFDFGSGTRLTVV.

In its sample, this clonotype was seen many times. This chain joins TRBV29-1 and TRBJ2-7; 7 positions match TRBD1. The germline V gene encodes CDR1 SQVTM and CDR2 ANQGSEA. With V trimmed by 7 bases and J by 5 bases, 5 bases remained unmatched. The length of the CDR3 is 11 residues. DNA for the CDR3: TGCAGCGGCGGACAGGCAGACGAGCAGTACTTC. Protein: CSGGQADEQYF.

The table lists this clonotype with many counts. The chain joins TRBV7-2 to TRBJ2-3; 10 bases line up with TRBD1. The CDR3 sequence is 16 residues long. The J segment lost 1 base and the V segment lost 3 bases, leaving 4 bases of the junction unmatched. CDR1 and CDR2 (germline): SGHTA, FQGNSA. CDR3 amino acids: CASSLTGGAGTDTQYF. The DNA for the CDR3 is TGTGCCAGCAGCTTGACAGGGGGCGCGGGCACAGATACGCAGTATTTT.

Comments on this clonotype: Possible read error: a much larger clone is one base away. The CDR3 DNA sequence: TGTGCCAGCAGCCTCTGGGGGACCATGGTGGAAGTTTTCTTT. Translation: CASSLWGTMVEVFF. The chain combines TRBV5-4 with TRBJ1-1; TRBD1 is a possible D gene (5 bases). The CDR3 has 14 amino acids. The germline V gene has CDR1 SGHNT and CDR2 YYREEE (reference sequence). Full variable domain (rest looked up from reference TRBV5-4 and TRBJ1-1): ETGVTQSPTHLIKTRGQQVTLRCSSQSGHNTVSWYQQALGQGPQFIFQYYREEENGRGNFPPRFSGLQFPNYSSELNVNALELDDSALYLCASSLWGTMVEVFFGQGTRLTVV.

This clonotype was seen only a few times. V is TRBV11-2 and J is TRBJ1-1, with no clear D. Germline CDR1 SGHAT, CDR2 FQNNGV. The CDR3 spans 11 residues. Trimming took 1 base from V and 7 from J, leaving 4 bases between them. The CDR3 region has the DNA TGTGCCAGCAGCTTAGGAAGTGAAGCTTTCTTT. Its translation: CASSLGSEAFF.

The rearrangement links TRBV4-1 to TRBJ1-5; D remains unclear. V lost 6 bases and J lost 0, with 12 bases in between. This CDR3 is 15 amino acids long. Germline V gene lookup returns CDR1 MGHRA and CDR2 YSYEKL. The CDR3 spells CASRGGTYSNQPQHF. The CDR3 DNA reads TGCGCCAGCAGGGGAGGCACTTATAGCAATCAGCCCCAGCATTTT.

The gene calls are TRBV3-1 and TRBJ2-1, with 8 bases fitting TRBD1. J was trimmed by 2 bases and V by 1 base; bases with no gene match: 1. Germline V lookup: CDR1 LGHDT, CDR2 YNNKEL (reference sequence). This CDR3 contains 15 residues. Here the CDR3 reads CASSQAGGAYNEQFF. As DNA, the CDR3 is TGTGCCAGCAGCCAAGCAGGGGGCGCCTACAATGAGCAGTTCTTC.

By sample share, this clonotype is medium-sized. The chain has TRBV7-8 and TRBJ1-1, with unresolved D. This CDR3 is built from 15 residues. The germline V gene encodes CDR1 SGHVS and CDR2 FQNEAQ. V lost 1 base and J lost 2, with 11 bases in between. CDR3 amino acids: CASSLGLIGNTEAFF. In nucleotides, the CDR3 is TGTGCCAGCAGCTTAGGTTTAATTGGAAACACTGAAGCTTTCTTT.

This clonotype has ten or more counts. The V gene is TRBV11-3, the J gene TRBJ2-1; 7 bases align to TRBD2. The CDR3 consists of 13 residues. Looked up from germline, CDR1 is SGHNT and CDR2 is YENEEA. Trimming removed 5 bases from V and 5 bases from J; junction bases left unmatched: 3. In DNA form, the CDR3 reads TGTGCCAGCAGCGGGGGGGGAAACAATGAGCAGTTCTTC. Translation: CASSGGGNNEQFF. The complete variable domain, with remaining parts taken from reference TRBV11-3 and TRBJ2-1, reads EAGVVQSPRYKIIEKKQPVAFWCNPISGHNTLYWYLQNLGQGPELLIRYENEEAVDDSQLPKDRFSAERLKGVDSTLKIQPAELGDSAVYLCASSGGGNNEQFFGPGTRLTVL.

V gene TRBV10-3 combines with J gene TRBJ2-1; 7 bases fit TRBD1. This CDR3 has 13 amino acids. Germline values: CDR1 ENHRY, CDR2 SYGVKD. The V and J ends lost 6 bases and 8 bases, in that order; junction bases with no gene match: 7. CDR3 in amino acids: CAISARGQDEQFF. In nucleotides, the CDR3 is TGTGCCATCAGCGCCAGAGGACAGGATGAGCAGTTCTTC.

The chain recombines TRBV7-8 with TRBJ1-2; D is perhaps TRBD1 (6 bases). The length of the CDR3 is 16 residues. Germline V lookup: CDR1 SGHVS, CDR2 FQNEAQ. V was clipped by 5 bases and J by 4 bases, with 20 bases between them. CDR3 in amino acids: CASSLRTDQPVYGYTF. The CDR3 region has the DNA TGTGCCAGCAGCCTCAGGACAGATCAACCCGTCTATGGCTACACCTTC.

This clonotype has a count of ten or more. The J gene is TRBJ2-7, the V gene TRBV12-3 or TRBV12-4; D is possibly TRBD2 (5 bases). The CDR3 consists of 12 residues. Trimming took off 7 bases at V and 0 bases at J, with 7 bases between the two ends. This CDR3 is CASMGSSYEQYF. The CDR3 bases are TGTGCCAGCATGGGGAGCTCCTACGAGCAGTACTTC.

The V call is TRBV4-1, the J call TRBJ2-2, with D uncertain. The CDR3 consists of 13 residues. CDR1 and CDR2 (germline): MGHRA, YSYEKL. Trimming pared 4 bases from V and 4 bases from J, leaving 7 bases between. The CDR3 sequence: CASSPYSTGELFF. For the CDR3, the DNA is TGCGCCAGCAGCCCCTACTCCACCGGGGAGCTGTTTTTT.

This clonotype was observed at least ten times. CDR3 protein: CSAAGDYFHHEQYF. The CDR3 DNA reads TGCAGTGCTGCCGGGGACTATTTTCATCACGAGCAGTACTTC. The chain uses TRBV20-1 and TRBJ2-7, with 7 bases aligning to TRBD2. The CDR3 extends over 14 amino acids. CDR1 is DFQATT and CDR2 is SNEGSKA in the germline V gene (reference sequence). V lost 5 bases to trimming and J lost 5 bases; unmatched junction nucleotides: 12.

At least ten counts were recorded for this clonotype. V gene TRBV29-1 combines with J gene TRBJ2-2; D unclear. The CDR3 is 13 amino acids. The germline V and J ends were trimmed by 4 bases and 1 base, with 7 bases remaining between them. CDR1 and CDR2 (germline): SQVTM, ANQGSEA. Written as DNA, the CDR3 is TGCAGCGTTGGTAGGAGGAACACCGGGGAGCTGTTTTTT. As protein: CSVGRRNTGELFF.